Listed here is a single TCR beta chain. The source of the sample is a study of regulatory T cells in long-lasting Graves disease. This sample's time point: newly diagnosed GD, antithyroid drugs for less than 3 months. The TCR library was prepared using RNA isolated from PBMCs. Arm-PCR of CDR3 regions and iRepertoire HTBI primers were the basis on which TCR beta libraries were built. TCRdb itself ran the multiplex PCR reads through MiXCR, one entry per CDR3 protein. The sample lists hundreds of thousands of distinct CDR3 sequences; under 20% were seen once. This same sample was also taken into another study, of T cells in Graves' hyperthyroidism and ophthalmopathy.

The source is a woman aged 30 to 39 with Graves disease. The sequenced sample was peripheral blood mononuclear cells (PBMCs), obtained at new diagnosis, from a patient treated with antithyroid drugs.

The chain's CDR3 is CASSTGYGGTDTQYF. The DNA for the CDR3 is TGTGCCAGCAGTACAGGGTATGGGGGCACAGATACGCAGTATTTT. The genes are TRBV6-1 and TRBJ2-3, with D perhaps TRBD1 (6 bases). CDR3 length equals 15 residues. Germline assignment: CDR1 MNHNS and CDR2 SASEGT. The V end was cut by 5 bases, the J end by 1 base, with 13 bases between.